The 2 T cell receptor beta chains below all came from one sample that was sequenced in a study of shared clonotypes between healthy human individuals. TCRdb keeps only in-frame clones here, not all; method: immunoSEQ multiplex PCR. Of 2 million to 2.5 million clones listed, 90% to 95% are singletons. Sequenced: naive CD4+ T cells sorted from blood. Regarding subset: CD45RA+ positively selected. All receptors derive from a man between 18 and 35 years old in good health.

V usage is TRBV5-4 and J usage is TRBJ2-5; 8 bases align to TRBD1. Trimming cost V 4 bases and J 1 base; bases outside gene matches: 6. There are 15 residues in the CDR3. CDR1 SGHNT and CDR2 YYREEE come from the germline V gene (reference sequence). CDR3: CASSDRDRIQETQYF. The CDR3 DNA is TGTGCCAGCAGCGATCGGGACAGGATCCAAGAGACCCAGTACTTC.

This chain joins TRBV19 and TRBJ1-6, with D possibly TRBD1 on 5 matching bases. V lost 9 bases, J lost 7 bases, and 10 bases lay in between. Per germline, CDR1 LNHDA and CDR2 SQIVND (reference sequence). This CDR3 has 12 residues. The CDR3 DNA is TGTGCCAGCGGGGACCCCAATTCACCCCTCCACTTT. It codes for CASGDPNSPLHF.